This entry features one T cell receptor beta chain sequence. This sample is drawn from a study of blood T cell repertoires in COVID-19. On the study more broadly: Samples taken during acute and convalescent COVID-19 were collected in the United States, Italy and Spain. The cDNA or gDNA used as material had been derived from T cells, B-cell-depleted T cells, or PBMCs.

Authors' processing steps: For nucleated cells, counts were estimated from reference gene primer amplification. Generated by immunoSEQ multiplex PCR, the TCRdb table keeps only in-frame clones and is missing some. That table furnishes V, J and clone size, whereas the DNA furnished D and trimming. The sample has about 55,000 clones; roughly 80% are singletons. The germline V gene has CDR1 KGHSH and CDR2 LQKENI. There are 12 residues in the CDR3. V dropped 6 bases and J dropped 3; count of bases not matched to a gene: 1. The sample comprised peripheral blood. This chain joins TRBV18 and TRBJ2-5; 7 bases map to TRBD1. The TCR sequence derives from a human donor in a cohort sampled during active or convalescent COVID-19. The CDR3 spells CASSGTEETQYF. CDR3 DNA: TGTGCCAGCTCCGGGACAGAAGAGACCCAGTACTTC.